These 17 T cell receptor beta chains were all obtained from the same sample, sequenced in a study of blood T cell repertoires in COVID-19. Sequenced by immunoSEQ multiplex PCR; TCRdb stores in-frame clones only, minus some. The sample lists approximately 99,000 clones; 88% were seen once. The source material was peripheral blood. The source is a man aged 45-65 years with COVID-19, enrolled during active disease.

The chain is built from TRBV3-1 (or the pseudogene TRBV3-2) and TRBJ2-7; 9 bases agree with TRBD1. Germline lookup yields CDR1 LGHDT and CDR2 YNNKEL (reference sequence). The CDR3 runs 18 residues. Trimming at V came to 4 bases and at J to 5 bases, leaving 18 bases not matched to a gene. The DNA for the CDR3 is TGTGCCAGCAGCCCGGCGGGGGACAGGGACTATCTCGGGGACGAGCAGTACTTC. As protein: CASSPAGDRDYLGDEQYF.

This chain joins TRBV6-5 and TRBJ1-4; the match to TRBD1 covers 12 bases. V gave up 2 bases and J gave up 7 bases; unmatched junction bases: 5. Germline CDR1 and CDR2: MNHEY and SVGAGI. The CDR3 is made up of 16 amino acids. The CDR3 nucleotides are TGTGCCAGCAGTTACGGGACAGGGGGCTTGCTTGAAAAACTGTTTTTT. It yields the protein CASSYGTGGLLEKLFF.

This chain uses TRBV7-8 with TRBJ1-2, with a possible D match to TRBD1 (5 bases). Germline-derived CDR1 and CDR2 are SGHVS and FQNEAQ. V lost 1 base and J lost 0, with 9 bases in between. The CDR3 spans 15 residues. The CDR3 bases are TGTGCCAGCAGCTTAGAACAGGAAGCTAACTATGGCTACACCTTC. Protein: CASSLEQEANYGYTF.

The CDR3 bases are TGTGCCAGTAGTATTTTCGGACAAGGGACTGAAGCTTTCTTT. Its translation: CASSIFGQGTEAFF. The chain is built from TRBV19 and TRBJ1-1, with D maybe TRBD1 (5 bases). Trimming cost V 3 bases and J 5 bases, with 13 bases left between them. CDR1 is LNHDA and CDR2 is SQIVND in the germline V gene (reference sequence). This CDR3 is 14 amino acids long.

This chain uses TRBV19 with TRBJ1-1; D is uncertain. The CDR3 is 13 amino acids. V dropped 5 bases and J dropped 1 base, with 8 bases sitting between them. Germline CDR1 reads LNHDA; CDR2 reads SQIVND (reference sequence). Here the CDR3 DNA reads TGTGCCAGTAGTTCGGAGCGGAACACTGAAGCTTTCTTT. Amino acid sequence: CASSSERNTEAFF.

V and J are TRBV7-2 and TRBJ1-6, with a weak D call TRBD1 (6 bases). V lost 5 bases and J lost 6, with 14 bases in between. This CDR3 has 15 residues. Germline V gives CDR1 SGHTA, CDR2 FQGNSA. The CDR3 loop is CASSARDTGNSPLHF. Here the CDR3 DNA reads TGTGCCAGCAGCGCCCGGGACACCGGTAATTCACCCCTCCACTTT. Variable domain in full (rest from reference TRBV7-2 and TRBJ1-6): GAGVSQSPSNKVTEKGKDVELRCDPISGHTALYWYRQSLGQGLEFLIYFQGNSAPDKSGLPSDRFSAERTGGSVSTLTIQRTQQEDSAVYLCASSARDTGNSPLHFGNGTRLTVT.

The chain links TRBV19 to TRBJ1-1; D gene uncertain. V shed 5 bases and J shed 4 bases, with 14 bases lying between them. CDR3 length: 14 residues. Germline CDR1 reads LNHDA; CDR2 reads SQIVND (reference sequence). CDR3 in amino acids: CASSPGRVVTEAFF. The CDR3, as DNA: TGTGCCAGTAGTCCGGGGAGGGTTGTCACTGAAGCTTTCTTT.

The chain combines TRBV7-2 with TRBJ2-1, with D perhaps matching TRBD2 (6 bases). With 1 base removed from V and 5 bases from J, the gap between germline ends came to 12 bases. Per germline, CDR1 SGHTA and CDR2 FQGNSA. The length of the CDR3 is 15 residues. The CDR3 DNA reads TGTGCCAGCAGCTTAGGCGGGGTGGAGGACAATGAGCAGTTCTTC. Its protein product is CASSLGGVEDNEQFF.

This clone appeared a single time. This rearrangement joins TRBV9 to TRBJ1-6, with TRBD1 matching over 9 bases. Germline assignment: CDR1 SGDLS and CDR2 YYNGEE. V lost 3 bases and J lost 9; bases outside the gene matches: 4. The CDR3 sequence is 14 residues long. CDR3 in amino acids: CASSGDRAGSPLHF. The CDR3 nucleotides are TGTGCCAGCAGCGGGGACAGGGCGGGTTCACCCCTCCACTTT.

The genes are TRBV29-1 and TRBJ2-7; 7 bases line up with TRBD1. The CDR3 loop spans 13 amino acids. J gave up 1 base and V 5 bases, and 5 bases lay outside the gene matches. Per the germline V gene, CDR1 is SQVTM and CDR2 is ANQGSEA. CDR3 amino acids: CSVQLTGSYEQYF. Written as DNA, the CDR3 is TGCAGCGTTCAACTGACAGGGTCCTACGAGCAGTACTTC.

The chain links TRBV6-5 to TRBJ2-2, with TRBD2 identical over 8 bases. Germline lookup yields CDR1 MNHEY and CDR2 SVGAGI. The CDR3 consists of 15 residues. V gave up 6 bases and J gave up 2 bases; unmatched junction bases: 5. The CDR3 loop reads CASRTSGLNTGELFF. In DNA form, the CDR3 reads TGTGCCAGCAGAACTAGCGGACTTAACACCGGGGAGCTGTTTTTT.

V is TRBV29-1 and J is TRBJ2-1; TRBD2 matches at 9 bases. Germline CDR1 is SQVTM and CDR2 is ANQGSEA. This CDR3 contains 15 residues. V shed 2 bases and J 4 bases; nucleotides not matched to a gene: 6. For the CDR3, the DNA is TGCAGCGTTGAACGGGCGGGGGGGCGTTACAATGAGCAGTTCTTC. Its protein is CSVERAGGRYNEQFF.

The chain links TRBV11-2 to TRBJ2-7; D perhaps matches TRBD2 (5 bases). CDR3 size: 13 residues. The germline CDR1 and CDR2 sequences are SGHAT and FQNNGV. V dropped 6 bases and J dropped 5 bases, with 14 bases sitting between them. This chain's CDR3 is CASRSVGSDEQYF. CDR3 nucleotides: TGTGCCAGCAGATCGGTGGGGAGCGACGAGCAGTACTTC.

In this sample, this clone turned up a few times. The rearrangement joins TRBV9 to TRBJ1-3, with D possibly matching TRBD1 (6 bases). The germline V gene has CDR1 SGDLS and CDR2 YYNGEE. Trimming stripped 4 bases from V and 4 bases from J, with 9 bases between. This CDR3 has 13 amino acids. The CDR3 nucleotides are TGTGCCAGCAGCCTCGGGACAGGAAACACCATATATTTT. This codes for CASSLGTGNTIYF.

The chain recombines TRBV2 with TRBJ1-5; D gene ambiguous. Germline V gives CDR1 SNHLY, CDR2 FYNNEI. With 2 bases removed from V and 7 bases from J, the gap between germline ends came to 12 bases. The CDR3 runs to 14 residues. The CDR3, as DNA: TGTGCCAGCAGTGAACACAGCCGGGAGCAGCCCCAGCATTTT. It specifies CASSEHSREQPQHF.

The J gene is TRBJ1-6, the V gene TRBV6-1; D not certain. Germline V gene data show CDR1 as MNHNS and CDR2 as SASEGT. CDR3 length equals 14 residues. V shed 2 bases and J shed 8 bases, with 10 bases lying between them. CDR3 sequence: CASSEYIEDSPLHF. The DNA of the CDR3 is TGTGCCAGCAGTGAATACATCGAGGATTCACCCCTCCACTTT.

The chain carries TRBV10-3 and TRBJ1-3; no clear D gene. CDR1 and CDR2 from the germline V gene are ENHRY and SYGVKD. The CDR3 runs to 13 residues. Deletions cut 4 bases from V and 2 bases from J, with 6 bases between. CDR3 in amino acids: CAISGSAGNTIYF. The CDR3 DNA reads as TGTGCCATCAGTGGCAGCGCTGGAAACACCATATATTTT.